This T cell receptor (beta chain) was found in a study of T-cell memory formation after mild COVID-19. General observations from the study: Later expanders leaned CD4+, whereas clones that contracted between day 15 and 85 were balanced CD4/CD8. Mostly located in CM and EM were contracting CD4+ clones, with contracting CD8+ clones located in EMRA. Memory from before infection featured some responding clones, which suggests cross-reactive memory joined.

V lost 2 bases, J lost 4 bases, and 12 bases lay in between. Germline CDR1 SGHRS, CDR2 YFSETQ. The CDR3 extends over 14 amino acids. Each CDR3 protein is one row after TCRdb ran MiXCR on the 5' RACE reads. The repertoire holds approximately 350,000 distinct CDR3 sequences, roughly 13% seen once, with 20% to 25% in the top ten. This clonotype was recorded a few times. What it binds is unknown. J is TRBJ1-2 and V is TRBV5-1, with D tentatively TRBD1 (5 bases). The specimen was PBMCs or a T cell subset sorted from them (not recorded which). The sequence was collected from a man aged 18 to 30 who had mild COVID-19 (a few samples of this study predate the infection). Cell type and time point are not known. CDR3 nucleotide sequence: TGCGCCAGCAGCTTTGAGGGGAACGGCTATGGCTACACCTTC. It is translated as CASSFEGNGYGYTF.